These 3 T cell receptor beta chains share one sample of origin, sequenced in a study of T cell responses to AZD1222 COVID-19 vaccine. Sequencing was performed with immunoSEQ multiplex PCR; in TCRdb, only in-frame clones are kept and a portion is missing. The data show approximately 180,000 clones, approximately 94% seen once. The starting material was peripheral blood, obtained 28 days after the second dose of the MenACWY control vaccine. These receptors all come from an adult who received the MenACWY meningococcal vaccine as a control.

J is TRBJ1-3 and V is TRBV7-6; D unresolved. V gave up 5 bases and J gave up 4 bases, with 21 bases separating them. The CDR3 consists of 17 residues. The germline V gene encodes CDR1 SGHVS and CDR2 FNYEAQ. CDR3 nucleotide sequence: TGTGCCAGCAGCGCTTCCGGGCCCCTTCCGTCCGGAAACACCATATATTTT. Its protein is CASSASGPLPSGNTIYF.

V is TRBV7-3 and J is TRBJ1-1; D unclear. The CDR3 consists of 15 residues. Germline lookup yields CDR1 SGHTA and CDR2 FQGTGA. The germline V and J ends were trimmed by 1 base and 4 bases, with 13 bases remaining between them. The CDR3 reads CASSLMGRSGTEAFF. In DNA form, the CDR3 reads TGTGCCAGCAGCTTAATGGGCAGGTCGGGCACTGAAGCTTTCTTT.

V usage is TRBV19 and J usage is TRBJ2-7; TRBD1 aligns across 8 bases. V trimming: 5 bases; J trimming: 2 bases; junction bases outside the gene matches: 8. The length of the CDR3 is 15 residues. The germline gives CDR1 LNHDA, CDR2 SQIVND (reference sequence). The CDR3 loop is CASSAGTGPAYEQYF. DNA for the CDR3: TGTGCCAGTAGTGCCGGGACAGGCCCTGCCTACGAGCAGTACTTC.